The 25 T cell receptor beta chains in this list originate from one sample, sequenced in a study of cytomegalovirus exposure and HLA in healthy donors. The PCR used 60 Vbeta and 13 Jbeta primers. Assay used: immunoSEQ multiplex PCR; TCRdb lists only in-frame clones, some missing. Of about 160,000 clones listed, approximately 85% are singletons. Sequenced input: PBMCs. The source of these receptors is a man aged 18-30 years in good health and CMV-seropositive.

The chain employs TRBV5-4 and TRBJ1-4; D not certain. Germline V gene data show CDR1 as SGHNT and CDR2 as YYREEE (reference sequence). The V gene lost 1 base and the J gene lost 5 bases, with 12 bases spanning the gap. The CDR3 extends over 15 amino acids. The CDR3 region has the DNA TGTGCCAGCAGCTTGCTTGACTCGGGGAATGAAAAACTGTTTTTT. It yields the protein CASSLLDSGNEKLFF.

The chain joins TRBV29-1 to TRBJ2-5, with TRBD2 matching over 7 bases. Germline CDR1 reads SQVTM; CDR2 reads ANQGSEA. This CDR3 is 13 amino acids long. The ends lost 1 base at V and 5 bases at J; junction bases unmatched: 4. The CDR3 region has the DNA TGCAGCGTTGAAGTGGGGGGGTTGGAGACCCAGTACTTC. Protein sequence: CSVEVGGLETQYF.

The V and J genes are TRBV9 and TRBJ2-3; 9 bases align to TRBD1. Germline lookup yields CDR1 SGDLS and CDR2 YYNGEE. With V trimmed by 3 bases and J by 4 bases, 9 bases remained unmatched. The CDR3 runs 16 residues. The CDR3 loop reads CASSGEDRGVPDTQYF. The CDR3 DNA reads TGTGCCAGCAGCGGCGAGGACAGGGGTGTCCCAGATACGCAGTATTTT. Using reference TRBV9 and TRBJ2-3 for the parts outside the CDR3, the full variable domain is DSGVTQTPKHLITATGQRVTLRCSPRSGDLSVYWYQQSLDQGLQFLIQYYNGEERAKGNILERFSAQQFPDLHSELNLSSLELGDSALYFCASSGEDRGVPDTQYFGPGTRLTVL.

The chain carries TRBV4-1 and TRBJ1-5; D is possibly TRBD1 (6 bases). CDR1 is MGHRA and CDR2 is YSYEKL in the germline V gene. V lost 0 bases and J 6 bases, leaving 15 bases between the germline ends. This CDR3 comprises 16 residues. The CDR3: CASSQEGRGSGQPQHF. In DNA form, the CDR3 reads TGCGCCAGCAGCCAAGAAGGCAGGGGATCGGGTCAGCCCCAGCATTTT.

The gene calls are TRBV19 and TRBJ2-7; 7 bases align to TRBD2. From germline, CDR1 is LNHDA and CDR2 SQIVND (reference sequence). There are 13 residues in the CDR3. V lost 5 bases, J lost 3 bases, and 4 bases stayed unmatched. DNA for the CDR3: TGTGCCAGTAGTCTGAGGGAGGGCTACGAGCAGTACTTC. It translates to CASSLREGYEQYF.

This clone has a single count. The chain employs TRBV9 and TRBJ2-4; possibly TRBD2 for D (6 bases). This CDR3 spans 16 amino acids. Germline V gene sequence: CDR1 SGDLS, CDR2 YYNGEE. V was cut by 0 bases and J by 7 bases, with 17 bases left in between. In DNA, the CDR3 is TGTGCCAGCAGCGTAGGGGGGGAGCTAGGAGGGAACATTCAGTACTTC. Protein: CASSVGGELGGNIQYF.

The chain recombines TRBV21-1 with TRBJ1-2. TRBV21-1 is classified as a pseudogene. The CDR3 spans 13 residues. The CDR3 region has the DNA TGTGCCAGAAACGGGGGGCGCGGCTATGGCTACACCTTC. Translated: CARNGGRGYGYTF.

The chain carries TRBV19 and TRBJ2-7; unclear D gene. Germline V gives CDR1 LNHDA, CDR2 SQIVND (reference sequence). Trimming cost V 4 bases and J 6 bases, with 10 bases left between them. This CDR3 contains 12 residues. CDR3 region: CASSTSLSEQYF. In DNA form, the CDR3 reads TGTGCCAGTAGTACCTCCCTCTCCGAGCAGTACTTC.

This clone appeared a few times. Mismatch with germline at one junction end may stem from a read error. V and J are TRBV5-4 and TRBJ1-1; 9 bases match TRBD1. CDR3 length: 15 residues. In germline, CDR1 is SGHNT, CDR2 YYREEE (reference sequence). The CDR3 region has the DNA TGCGCCAGCAGCCCAGGACAGGGGTTGAACACTGAAGCTTTCTTT. This codes for CASSPGQGLNTEAFF.

The rearrangement joins TRBV11-2 to TRBJ1-5; D perhaps matches TRBD1 (6 bases). Trimming took 5 bases from V and 10 from J, leaving 15 bases between them. Looked up from germline, CDR1 is SGHAT and CDR2 is FQNNGV. The CDR3 loop spans 13 amino acids. The CDR3: CASSRTDLSPQHF. The CDR3 bases are TGTGCCAGCAGCCGGACAGACCTTAGCCCCCAGCATTTT.

V usage is TRBV30 and J usage is TRBJ1-2, with 8 bases matching TRBD1. The CDR3 is 15 amino acids. From germline, CDR1 is GTSNPN and CDR2 SVGIG (reference sequence). The J segment lost 5 bases and the V segment lost 2 bases, leaving 10 bases of the junction unmatched. CDR3 protein: CAWSCGDRRPYGYTF. The CDR3 region has the DNA TGTGCCTGGAGTTGTGGGGACAGGCGCCCGTATGGCTACACCTTC. Supplemented by reference TRBV30 and TRBJ1-2, the full variable domain reads SQTIHQWPATLVQPVGSPLSLECTVEGTSNPNLYWYRQAAGRGLQLLFYSVGIGQISSEVPQNLSASRPQDRQFILSSKKLLLSDSGFYLCAWSCGDRRPYGYTFGSGTRLTVV.

V is TRBV11-2 and J is TRBJ1-1; 10 nucleotides agree with TRBD1. V dropped 5 bases and J dropped 3; count of bases not matched to a gene: 6. The CDR3 has 15 residues. Germline-derived CDR1 and CDR2 are SGHAT and FQNNGV. CDR3 bases: TGTGCCAGCAGCAACCGGGACAGGGGAGACACTGAAGCTTTCTTT. This sequence encodes CASSNRDRGDTEAFF. Combining the CDR3 with reference TRBV11-2 and TRBJ1-1 gives the whole variable domain EAGVAQSPRYKIIEKRQSVAFWCNPISGHATLYWYQQILGQGPKLLIQFQNNGVVDDSQLPKDRFSAERLKGVDSTLKIQPAKLEDSAVYLCASSNRDRGDTEAFFGQGTRLTVV.

The CDR3: CAIEARGLPSTDTQYF. In DNA form, the CDR3 reads TGTGCCATCGAGGCCAGGGGCCTCCCTAGCACAGATACGCAGTATTTT. The chain recombines TRBV10-3 with TRBJ2-3, with D possibly being TRBD1 (6 bases). Germline assignment: CDR1 ENHRY and CDR2 SYGVKD. The CDR3 is 16 amino acids. V gave up 8 bases and J gave up 0 bases, with 18 bases separating them.

As regards this clone: At one boundary the junction diverges from the germline segment, which might be a read error. The chain has TRBV6-1 and TRBJ2-5; tentative D call: TRBD1 (5 bases). CDR1 and CDR2 (germline): MNHNS, SASEGT. The CDR3 has 13 amino acids. Here the CDR3 reads CASSEEGQGTQYF. The CDR3 DNA reads TGTGCCAGCAGTGAAGAGGGGCAAGGGACCCAGTACTTC.

Concerning this clone itself: One junction end disagrees with the germline gene, perhaps due to a read error. The chain joins TRBV5-8 to TRBJ2-6; TRBD1 might be the D (5 bases). The CDR3 totals 16 residues. The V gene's germline CDR1 is SGHTS and CDR2 YDEGEE. The CDR3 nucleotides are TGTGCCAGCAGCCCTTTAAGGGGCTCTGGGGCCAACGGCCTGACTTTC. It encodes CASSPLRGSGANGLTF.

The chain is built from TRBV5-6 and TRBJ1-1; D unclear. This CDR3 spans 16 amino acids. Trimming took off 2 bases at V and 1 base at J, with 15 bases between the two ends. The germline CDR1 and CDR2 sequences are SGHDT and YYEEEE. The CDR3 region is CASSFRGHGGNTEAFF. Written as DNA, the CDR3 is TGTGCCAGCAGCTTTCGAGGGCACGGCGGGAACACTGAAGCTTTCTTT. The whole variable domain, filled in from reference TRBV5-6 and TRBJ1-1, reads DAGVTQSPTHLIKTRGQQVTLRCSPKSGHDTVSWYQQALGQGPQFIFQYYEEEERQRGNFPDRFSGHQFPNYSSELNVNALLLGDSALYLCASSFRGHGGNTEAFFGQGTRLTVV.

The sample holds a few counts of this clone. The chain combines TRBV9 with TRBJ2-3; TRBD1 is a possible D gene (6 bases). The V gene lost 0 bases and the J gene lost 0 bases, with 8 bases spanning the gap. The CDR3 totals 15 residues. Germline-derived CDR1 and CDR2 are SGDLS and YYNGEE. DNA of the CDR3: TGTGCCAGCAGCGTAGGGGGGCAGAGCACAGATACGCAGTATTTT. Its translation: CASSVGGQSTDTQYF.

This chain connects TRBV7-9 to TRBJ2-7, with TRBD2 as a possible D gene (7 bases). Trimming cost V 1 base and J 3 bases, with 13 bases left between them. CDR1 and CDR2 from the germline V gene are SEHNR and FQNEAQ (reference sequence). This CDR3 region has 15 residues. This CDR3 reads CASSLGPGDYYEQYF. CDR3 nucleotides: TGTGCCAGCAGCTTAGGTCCAGGGGACTACTACGAGCAGTACTTC.

In this sample, this clone turned up a few times. V is TRBV27 and J is TRBJ1-5; 7 bases map to TRBD1. CDR1 is MNHEY, CDR2 SMNVEV, per germline (reference sequence). V lost 8 bases, J lost 0 bases, and 1 base stayed unmatched. The CDR3 is made up of 13 amino acids. CDR3 region: CASGTVSNQPQHF. The CDR3 nucleotides read TGTGCCAGCGGGACAGTTAGCAATCAGCCCCAGCATTTT.

J is TRBJ1-2 and V is TRBV5-5; D is possibly TRBD1 (5 bases). The germline V and J ends were trimmed by 0 bases and 1 base, with 13 bases remaining between them. Per germline, CDR1 SGHKS and CDR2 YYEKEE (reference sequence). The CDR3 contains 16 residues. The CDR3, as DNA: TGTGCCAGCAGCTTGGTTATGGGGCGGATTAACTATGGCTACACCTTC. Translation: CASSLVMGRINYGYTF.

This sequence joins TRBV18 and TRBJ2-1, with D tentatively TRBD2 (5 bases). This CDR3 is built from 13 residues. V lost 3 bases and J 14 bases, leaving 17 bases between the germline ends. In germline, CDR1 is KGHSH, CDR2 LQKENI. The chain's CDR3 is CASSPSDTRSEFF. The CDR3 DNA reads TGTGCCAGCTCACCTAGCGACACCCGTTCGGAGTTCTTC.

V and J are TRBV19 and TRBJ2-3, with TRBD1 matching over 7 bases. The J segment lost 2 bases and the V segment lost 9 bases, leaving 11 bases of the junction unmatched. The length of the CDR3 is 15 residues. Germline CDR1 and CDR2: LNHDA and SQIVND (reference sequence). CDR3 nucleotides: TGTGCCAGCCGAGCAATGACAGGGATCACAGATACGCAGTATTTT. Amino acid sequence: CASRAMTGITDTQYF.

V usage is TRBV6-5 and J usage is TRBJ2-2; 11 bases fit TRBD1. The CDR3 has 15 amino acids. V was pared by 5 bases and J by 8 bases, with 7 bases of the junction left unmatched. CDR1 and CDR2 (germline): MNHEY, SVGAGI. The CDR3 spells CASSTGTGGVGELFF. DNA of the CDR3: TGTGCCAGCAGTACCGGGACAGGGGGAGTGGGGGAGCTGTTTTTT.

The chain is built from TRBV4-3 and TRBJ1-1, with 12 bases identical to TRBD1. The V gene's germline CDR1 is LGHNA and CDR2 YSLEER. The CDR3 is 16 residues long. Trimming removed 0 bases from V and 8 bases from J; junction bases left unmatched: 7. CDR3 in DNA: TGCGCCAGCAGCCAAGATCCGGGACAGGGGGCCTCAGAAGCTTTCTTT. Translating gives CASSQDPGQGASEAFF.

This clone was recorded once. The chain uses TRBV2 and TRBJ1-5; TRBD1 agrees at 7 bases. Germline V gene data show CDR1 as SNHLY and CDR2 as FYNNEI. The CDR3 runs to 15 residues. After removal of 11 bases from V and 4 bases from J, the junction contained 14 bases not matched to a gene. CDR3 in DNA: TGTGCCTGCACAGGATTGGCAGGGGGGAATCAGCCCCAGCATTTT. This codes for CACTGLAGGNQPQHF.